This T cell receptor beta chain originates from a study of T cells in narcolepsy. Here immunoSEQ multiplex PCR was the method, and the copy in TCRdb shows in-frame clones only, minus some. The table shows 600 to 750 clones, with roughly 20% occurring only once. The CDR3 contains 16 residues. Whole-study results and caveats: Comparing one patient's CSF and blood CD4+ clonotypes highlighted HCRT- and TRIB2-specific autoreactive clonotypes.

This clone was seen a single time. Antigen unknown. The chain links TRBV21-1 to TRBJ1-2. TRBV21-1 is listed as a pseudogene. Sequencing used cultured CD4+ T cells from cerebrospinal fluid. The clonotype originates from a human donor with narcolepsy. The chain's CDR3 is CASSKGSPPKAPGYTF. The CDR3 DNA reads TGTGCCAGCAGCAAAGGGAGTCCTCCTAAGGCCCCTGGCTACACCTTC.